This paragraph reports one TCR beta chain. Authors' methods: Nucleated cell counts were estimated from reference gene primer amplification. The assay was immunoSEQ multiplex PCR, and TCRdb's table has in-frame clones only and misses some. V and J calls and clone size come straight from that table; D and trimming were deduced from the DNA. Among 450,000 to 500,000 clones, about 90% were seen once, and the ten largest hold roughly 0.7%. Categorization into cohorts depended on clinical history that participants reported. This record comes from a study of blood T cell repertoires in COVID-19. As for the study in general: PBMCs, B-cell-depleted T cells, or T cells were the source of the cDNA or gDNA that made up the material.

Germline V gene sequence: CDR1 KGHSH, CDR2 LQKENI. There are 15 residues in the CDR3. J gave up 10 bases and V 3 bases, and 9 bases lay outside the gene matches. The TCR was taken from a woman aged 18-30 years who had recovered from COVID-19. The chain employs TRBV18 and TRBJ2-1; TRBD2 matches at 10 bases. The sample was PBMCs or T cells enriched from blood (not recorded which). CDR3 in DNA: TGTGCCAGCTCACCCCAGCGGGGGGGCCAAAGGGAGCAGTTCTTC. This translates into CASSPQRGGQREQFF.